The 24 T cell receptor beta chains given below trace back to one sample, sequenced in a study of T cell responses to AZD1222 COVID-19 vaccine. Repertoires were generated with immunoSEQ multiplex PCR, while TCRdb's copy carries only in-frame clones and drops some. The repertoire holds some 66,000 clones, with roughly 87% as singletons. The material was peripheral blood, obtained on day 0 of AZD1222 vaccination. The source of these receptors is an adult in good health.

Here the CDR3 DNA reads TGTGCCAGCAGTTACTCGGATGGAGAGACCCAGTACTTC. This codes for CASSYSDGETQYF. The chain has TRBV6-2 or TRBV6-3 and TRBJ2-5; D unclear. CDR1 and CDR2 from the germline V gene are MNHEY and SVGEGT. The CDR3 is 13 amino acids. V was pared by 0 bases and J by 4 bases, with 6 bases between.

This clone has just a few counts. The chain carries TRBV23-1 and TRBJ2-3; 13 bases fit TRBD2. TRBV23-1 is identified as an open reading frame with a role that is uncertain. The V and J ends lost 8 bases and 4 bases, in that order; junction bases with no gene match: 18. The CDR3 covers 19 residues. The CDR3 spells CASQQNSGLAGVQPDTQYF. CDR3 bases: TGCGCCAGCCAGCAGAATAGTGGACTAGCGGGAGTACAACCAGATACGCAGTATTTT.

The V call is TRBV6-1, the J call TRBJ2-3; the D is unclear. With 0 bases removed from V and 0 bases from J, the gap between germline ends came to 10 bases. The V gene's germline CDR1 is MNHNS and CDR2 SASEGT. The CDR3 is made up of 16 amino acids. This chain's CDR3 is CASSEALSGSTDTQYF. For the CDR3, the DNA is TGTGCCAGCAGTGAAGCTTTGAGTGGGAGCACAGATACGCAGTATTTT.

The rearrangement uses TRBV19 and TRBJ1-1; tentative D call: TRBD1 (5 bases). Deletions cut 3 bases from V and 4 bases from J, with 15 bases between. Germline CDR1 and CDR2: LNHDA and SQIVND (reference sequence). The CDR3 covers 15 residues. The CDR3 sequence: CASSMYGGVSTEAFF. The CDR3 DNA follows: TGTGCCAGTAGTATGTACGGGGGGGTAAGCACTGAAGCTTTCTTT.

This chain links TRBV2 with TRBJ2-5; a weak D match, TRBD2 (5 bases). Trimming removed 7 bases at V and 4 bases at J, with 16 bases between. This CDR3 has 14 amino acids. In germline, CDR1 is SNHLY, CDR2 FYNNEI. The CDR3 region has the DNA TGTGCCAGCAAAGTAGCCCTTGGGAGAGAGACCCAGTACTTC. It codes for CASKVALGRETQYF. Full variable domain (remainder filled in from reference TRBV2 and TRBJ2-5): EPEVTQTPSHQVTQMGQEVILRCVPISNHLYFYWYRQILGQKVEFLVSFYNNEISEKSEIFDDQFSVERPDGSNFTLKIRSTKLEDSAMYFCASKVALGRETQYFGPGTRLLVL.

This sequence joins TRBV7-3 and TRBJ2-7; 9 nucleotides line up with TRBD1. J was trimmed by 0 bases and V by 5 bases; bases with no gene match: 2. This CDR3 has 14 residues. CDR1 is SGHTA, CDR2 FQGTGA, per germline. In DNA form, the CDR3 reads TGTGCCAGCAGCCGGGACAGGGACTCCTACGAGCAGTACTTC. As protein: CASSRDRDSYEQYF.

The V gene is TRBV5-4, the J gene TRBJ2-5; TRBD1 is a possible D gene (5 bases). The germline V and J ends were trimmed by 1 base and 0 bases, with 7 bases remaining between them. Germline loops: CDR1 SGHNT, CDR2 YYREEE (reference sequence). CDR3 length equals 14 residues. The CDR3, as DNA: TGTGCCAGCAGCTTGAGGGGAAACCAAGAGACCCAGTACTTC. Protein product: CASSLRGNQETQYF.

This chain uses TRBV19 with TRBJ2-7, with a weak D call TRBD1 (5 bases). Germline loops: CDR1 LNHDA, CDR2 SQIVND (reference sequence). This CDR3 is built from 14 residues. The V gene lost 5 bases and the J gene lost 2 bases, with 13 bases spanning the gap. In nucleotides, the CDR3 is TGTGCCAGTAGTCCCGCGGCAGGGCCCTACGAGCAGTACTTC. Translated: CASSPAAGPYEQYF.

The gene calls are TRBV13 and TRBJ1-1; D may be TRBD1 (6 bases). Trimming pared 5 bases from V and 1 base from J, leaving 11 bases between. The germline V gene encodes CDR1 PRHDT and CDR2 FYEKMQ (reference sequence). This CDR3 is 14 amino acids long. The CDR3 is CASSHGQKNTEAFF. The CDR3 coding sequence is TGTGCCAGCAGCCACGGACAGAAGAACACTGAAGCTTTCTTT.

The chain has TRBV6-4 and TRBJ2-1; D unclear. This CDR3 is built from 13 residues. V was pared by 0 bases and J by 4 bases, with 4 bases between. Germline CDR1 is MRHNA and CDR2 is SNTAGT. CDR3 in amino acids: CASSDSQYNEQFF. The CDR3 DNA is TGTGCCAGCAGTGACTCTCAGTACAATGAGCAGTTCTTC.

This clone has just a few counts. V gene TRBV7-2 combines with J gene TRBJ2-5; 11 bases align to TRBD2. The V gene's germline CDR1 is SGHTA and CDR2 FQGNSA. V lost 7 bases to trimming and J lost 2 bases; unmatched junction nucleotides: 6. The CDR3 loop spans 15 amino acids. For the CDR3, the DNA is TGTGCCAGCACCGGAACTAGCGGGGGACAAGAGACCCAGTACTTC. Translating gives CASTGTSGGQETQYF.

This chain connects TRBV18 to TRBJ1-2; perhaps TRBD1 as D (5 bases). Germline V gene data show CDR1 as KGHSH and CDR2 as LQKENI. This CDR3 has 14 amino acids. The ends were cut back, 5 bases at V and 0 bases at J, with 10 bases in the middle. CDR3 in amino acids: CASSTGSANYGYTF. CDR3 sequence (DNA): TGTGCCAGCTCAACAGGCTCAGCTAACTATGGCTACACCTTC.

This chain connects TRBV7-9 to TRBJ1-2; D may be TRBD1 (5 bases). The CDR3 totals 15 residues. Trimming pared 2 bases from V and 2 bases from J, leaving 12 bases between. The germline V gene has CDR1 SEHNR and CDR2 FQNEAQ (reference sequence). This CDR3 is CASSLSGTENYGYTF. The CDR3 coding sequence is TGTGCCAGCAGCTTATCAGGGACGGAGAACTATGGCTACACCTTC.

The gene calls are TRBV15 and TRBJ2-3, with D hard to call. The CDR3 length is 15 residues. CDR1 and CDR2 from the germline V gene are LNHNV and YYDKDF (reference sequence). Trimming cost V 0 bases and J 0 bases, with 7 bases left between them. The CDR3, as DNA: TGTGCCACCAGCAGAGATCCCGGGAGCACAGATACGCAGTATTTT. It translates to CATSRDPGSTDTQYF.

The CDR3 reads CASSYSGRENYGYTF. The CDR3 DNA reads TGTGCCAGCAGTTACTCCGGGAGGGAGAACTATGGCTACACCTTC. The chain carries TRBV6-5 and TRBJ1-2; no firm D call. CDR1 is MNHEY, CDR2 SVGAGI, per germline. V lost 0 bases and J 2 bases, leaving 10 bases between the germline ends. This CDR3 is 15 amino acids long.

The chain couples TRBV9 to TRBJ2-3; D uncertain. The CDR3 is 16 amino acids. Germline CDR1 and CDR2: SGDLS and YYNGEE. V was shortened by 1 base and J by 1 base, with 13 bases between the two germline ends. The CDR3 is CASSVLGHTGTDTQYF. Written as DNA, the CDR3 is TGTGCCAGCAGCGTACTTGGTCATACGGGCACAGATACGCAGTATTTT.

The gene calls are TRBV18 and TRBJ1-2; 9 bases map to TRBD1. CDR1 and CDR2 (germline): KGHSH, LQKENI. The CDR3 is 17 residues long. V lost 4 bases to trimming and J lost 4 bases; unmatched junction nucleotides: 13. In nucleotides, the CDR3 is TGTGCCAGCTCACAATTACCGGGACAGGGATTCTCCTATGGCTACACCTTC. Translating it yields CASSQLPGQGFSYGYTF.

The rearrangement joins TRBV9 to TRBJ2-7; no firm D call. CDR3 size: 16 residues. Trimming took 4 bases from V and 5 from J, leaving 22 bases between them. Per germline, CDR1 SGDLS and CDR2 YYNGEE. The CDR3 loop reads CASSRGGASKGNEQYF. The CDR3 DNA reads as TGTGCCAGCAGCCGAGGTGGAGCGTCCAAAGGTAACGAGCAGTACTTC. The full variable domain, its missing parts supplied by reference TRBV9 and TRBJ2-7, is DSGVTQTPKHLITATGQRVTLRCSPRSGDLSVYWYQQSLDQGLQFLIQYYNGEERAKGNILERFSAQQFPDLHSELNLSSLELGDSALYFCASSRGGASKGNEQYFGPGTRLTVT.

The chain carries TRBV5-1 and TRBJ2-5, with TRBD1 identical over 7 bases. The CDR3 spans 15 residues. With V trimmed by 4 bases and J by 6 bases, 12 bases remained unmatched. CDR1 is SGHRS, CDR2 YFSETQ, per germline. The CDR3 DNA reads TGCGCCAGCAGCCCGAGACAGGGCCAAAGCAAGACCCAGTACTTC. Residues: CASSPRQGQSKTQYF.

The chain links TRBV5-1 to TRBJ1-6; TRBD1 is a possible D gene (6 bases). The CDR3 consists of 14 residues. Germline assignment: CDR1 SGHRS and CDR2 YFSETQ. Trimming shortened V by 3 bases and J by 7 bases, and 11 bases separated the two germline ends. The DNA of the CDR3 is TGCGCCAGCAGCTCCGGACAGTACAATTCACCCCTCCACTTT. It translates to CASSSGQYNSPLHF.

The V gene is TRBV18, the J gene TRBJ1-5; 9 nucleotides agree with TRBD1. CDR3 length equals 16 residues. The germline gives CDR1 KGHSH, CDR2 LQKENI. J gave up 5 bases and V 2 bases, and 7 bases lay outside the gene matches. CDR3: CASSPWPGQGDQPQHF. DNA for the CDR3: TGTGCCAGCTCACCATGGCCGGGACAGGGAGATCAGCCCCAGCATTTT.

The chain is built from TRBV25-1 and TRBJ1-2, with D perhaps matching TRBD1 (6 bases). The CDR3 totals 17 residues. V lost 0 bases and J lost 4, with 18 bases in between. Germline CDR1 reads MGHDK; CDR2 reads SYGVNS. CDR3 DNA: TGTGCCAGCAGTGAATATATAGGGGGAGACAGATTCTATGGCTACACCTTC. Protein: CASSEYIGGDRFYGYTF.

In DNA, the CDR3 is TGTGCCAGCAGCTCGGATCTGAACACCGGGGAGCTGTTTTTT. Its translation: CASSSDLNTGELFF. The chain recombines TRBV5-4 with TRBJ2-2; D ambiguous. This CDR3 has 14 amino acids. Per germline, CDR1 SGHNT and CDR2 YYREEE (reference sequence). Trimming left V 3 bases short and J 1 base short, with 7 bases between.

The rearrangement joins TRBV20-1 to TRBJ1-4; D is ambiguous. The ends were cut back, 5 bases at V and 13 bases at J, with 14 bases in the middle. The CDR3 runs to 11 residues. CDR1 and CDR2 from the germline V gene are DFQATT and SNEGSKA (reference sequence). CDR3 region: CSAPGRIGLFF. Written as DNA, the CDR3 is TGCAGTGCTCCCGGTCGGATTGGACTGTTTTTT.